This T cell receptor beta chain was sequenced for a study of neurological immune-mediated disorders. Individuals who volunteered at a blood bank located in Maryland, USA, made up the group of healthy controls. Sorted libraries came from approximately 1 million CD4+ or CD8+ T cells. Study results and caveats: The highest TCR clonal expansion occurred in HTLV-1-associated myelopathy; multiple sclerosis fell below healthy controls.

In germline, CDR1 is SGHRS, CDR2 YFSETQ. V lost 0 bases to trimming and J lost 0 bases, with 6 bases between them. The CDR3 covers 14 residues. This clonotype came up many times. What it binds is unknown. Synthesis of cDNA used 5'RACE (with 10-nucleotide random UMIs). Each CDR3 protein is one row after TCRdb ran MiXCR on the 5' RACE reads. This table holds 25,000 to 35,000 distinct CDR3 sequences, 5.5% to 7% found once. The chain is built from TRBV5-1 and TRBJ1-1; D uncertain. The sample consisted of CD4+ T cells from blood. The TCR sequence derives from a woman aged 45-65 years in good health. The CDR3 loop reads CASSLGGLNTEAFF. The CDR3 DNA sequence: TGCGCCAGCAGCTTGGGCGGGTTGAACACTGAAGCTTTCTTT.